These T cell receptor beta chains were read from a single sample in a study of identical twins. One entry per CDR3 protein, called by TCRdb with MiXCR from the 5' RACE reads. The sample records 550,000 to 700,000 distinct CDR3 sequences, over 20% being singletons. The same data also went into a second study, on T cells expressing NK-cell markers.

The sequencing sample was made of PBMCs. These TCRs come from a woman younger than 30 in good health. The CDR3 runs from the conserved cysteine through the conserved F or W. The order of the fields is clone size, CDR3 length, V gene, CDR3 protein. A row's size may be missing; if present it is once, few, many or a size class.

few | 15 | TRBV7-2 | CASSLDDRSWIRLHF
few | 11 | TRBV6-1 | CASTFRYEQYF
many | 14 | TRBV12-3/TRBV12-4 | CASSLGQPNTEAFF
few | 15 | TRBV29-1 | CSVAVSTDINQPQHF
. | 13 | TRBV7-6 | CASSPNYYNEQFF
. | 13 | TRBV7-7 | CASSLTRFETQYF
few | 18 | TRBV13 | CASSPREFSGGLTDTQYF
. | 16 | TRBV18 | CASSNHVLGPHDEQYF
. | 15 | TRBV27 | CASADGGGPGNTIYF
few | 15 | TRBV20-1 | CSARDNGLAAGEQFF
. | 17 | TRBV7-9 | CASSARDRGPLNTEAFF
. | 14 | TRBV10-3 | CAIARTEGTGELFF
. | 14 | TRBV20-1 | CSARGVQGVPGYTF
. | 14 | TRBV5-1 | CASSLGGYNYEQYF
. | 14 | TRBV29-1 | CSVANYRRTDTQYF
. | 13 | TRBV3-1 | CASKTSGTETQYF
few | 11 | TRBV12-3/TRBV12-4 | CATRSLGTQYF
few | 12 | TRBV12-3/TRBV12-4 | CASRLAHNEQFF
few | 15 | TRBV7-8 | CASSLGGSVANEQFF
. | 13 | TRBV20-1 | CSAVGTATYEQYF
. | 14 | TRBV10-2 | CASSSDGTQETQYF
. | 14 | TRBV12-3/TRBV12-4 | CASSRGDGPNTQYF
. | 17 | TRBV6-5 | CASSYSRPGTGRQEQYF
few | 13 | TRBV5-5 | CASSRQRGYEQYF
. | 12 | TRBV20-1 | CSARGQPKSQYF
. | 13 | TRBV29-1 | CSAGTGGPDTQYF
. | 14 | TRBV20-1 | CSAESGRDTGELFF
. | 16 | TRBV14 | CASSRYPGEAYNEQFF
. | 17 | TRBV7-6 | CASSLRSGGPNTGELFF
. | 16 | TRBV4-3 | CASSQASGEPYNEQFF
many | 15 | TRBV7-2 | CASSLGREWTDTQYF
. | 14 | TRBV9 | CASSPAADAYEQYF
. | 14 | TRBV12-3/TRBV12-4 | CASTKDRSNQPQHF
. | 13 | TRBV21-1 | CAGRTGPAYEQYF
. | 14 | TRBV20-1 | CSAGTGKAKNIQYF
. | 17 | TRBV4-3 | CASSRGHLHPSYNEQFF
. | 14 | TRBV20-1 | CSGSSGVGKNIQYF
few | 15 | TRBV12-3/TRBV12-4 | CASSLGRGRGTEAFF
few | 15 | TRBV5-5 | CASSSDLSSYNEQFF
once | 13 | TRBV20-1 | CSARDGRSAEQFF
. | 15 | TRBV12-3/TRBV12-4 | CASSLARGVADTQYF
. | 14 | TRBV20-1 | CSARVGAAVNEQFF
few | 15 | TRBV5-4 | CASRDQGWGTDTQYF
few | 11 | TRBV6-5 | CATLYGDTQYF
few | 15 | TRBV7-2 | CASSSVTSRTDTQYF
few | 13 | TRBV6-1 | CASREGLNTEAFF
. | 13 | TRBV7-7 | CASSSEREETQYF
few | 15 | TRBV7-7 | CASSLVDGGTSEQFF
. | 13 | TRBV10-3 | CAISGGISTEAFF
. | 14 | TRBV20-1 | CSGIAGGTYNEQFF
few | 14 | TRBV20-1 | CSAPGTPGMNEQYF
few | 13 | TRBV7-9 | CASSGSRPGVEYF
. | 19 | TRBV5-1 | CASSWVGTSGLLAKNIQYF
few | 18 | TRBV6-1 | CASSQTSPSATGHNEQFF
. | 11 | TRBV7-2 | CAIRQGNEQFF